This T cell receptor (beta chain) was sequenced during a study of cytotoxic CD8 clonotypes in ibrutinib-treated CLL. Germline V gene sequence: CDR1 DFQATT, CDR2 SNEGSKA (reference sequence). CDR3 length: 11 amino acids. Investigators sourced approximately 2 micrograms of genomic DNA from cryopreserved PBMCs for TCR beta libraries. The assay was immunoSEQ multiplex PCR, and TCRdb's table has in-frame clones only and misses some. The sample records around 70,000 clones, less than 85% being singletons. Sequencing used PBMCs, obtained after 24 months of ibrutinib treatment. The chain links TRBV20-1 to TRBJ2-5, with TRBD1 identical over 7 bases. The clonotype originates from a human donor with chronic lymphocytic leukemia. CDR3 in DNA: TGCAGCGGACAGGACCAAGAGACCCAGTACTTC. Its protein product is CSGQDQETQYF.